Each of the 2 T cell receptor beta chains below was sequenced from the same sample in a study of blood T cell repertoires in COVID-19. TCRdb's copy holds only in-frame clones and misses some; the assay was immunoSEQ multiplex PCR. The sample has 100,000 to 130,000 clones; about 80% are singletons. Sequenced sample: peripheral blood. The receptors stem from a woman in her 70s with acute or convalescent COVID-19.

V gene TRBV28 combines with J gene TRBJ1-5; 7 bases map to TRBD1. This CDR3 is built from 16 residues. CDR1 and CDR2 (germline): MDHEN, SYDVKM. J gave up 2 bases and V 4 bases, and 8 bases lay outside the gene matches. Written as DNA, the CDR3 is TGTGCCAGCAGTTCAGGGACAGCCCTAGGCAATCAGCCCCAGCATTTT. This codes for CASSSGTALGNQPQHF.

The chain is built from TRBV9 and TRBJ2-2, with 9 bases lining up with TRBD1. The CDR3 spans 16 residues. Germline V gene lookup returns CDR1 SGDLS and CDR2 YYNGEE. Trimming cost V 0 bases and J 3 bases; bases outside gene matches: 3. CDR3 DNA sequence: TGTGCCAGCAGCGTAGCGACAGGGGGGGACACCGGGGAGCTGTTTTTT. Amino acid sequence: CASSVATGGDTGELFF.